The 30 T cell receptor beta chains reported below all come from one sample, sequenced in a study of T cell responses to AZD1222 COVID-19 vaccine (dated by TCRdb to the early 2020s). Reading the label with the study, this specimen's time point is: about 28 days (+/-7) after the second vaccine dose. Library preparation used the immunoSEQ multiplex PCR assay. Not all clones reach the TCRdb copy of this immuneACCESS table, which keeps in-frame sequences only. Checked studies attribute under half of the gap to unresolved V genes and leave the rest unexplained. The sample includes tens of thousands of clones, with 86% observed a single time. The leading ten clones occupy approximately 8.6% of the sample. Sequences were derived from peripheral blood, sampled 28 days after the second AZD1222 dose. These receptors all stem from an adult who received the AZD1222 COVID-19 vaccine.

The chain combines TRBV5-1 with TRBJ2-7, with D uncertain. V lost 1 base, J lost 6 bases, and 26 bases lay in between. The CDR3 length is 18 residues. Germline V gives CDR1 SGHRS, CDR2 YFSETQ. DNA of the CDR3: TGCGCCAGCAGCTTGCTCGGTCAGTTGTTCCGCAAATTCTTCGAGCAGTACTTC. This sequence encodes CASSLLGQLFRKFFEQYF.

Judged by abundance, this clone is medium-sized. The chain couples TRBV9 to TRBJ1-5; 7 positions agree with TRBD1. V shed 4 bases and J 0 bases; nucleotides not matched to a gene: 7. CDR1 is SGDLS and CDR2 is YYNGEE in the germline V gene. The CDR3 runs to 16 residues. This CDR3 reads CASSLGGPGSNQPQHF. In nucleotides, the CDR3 is TGTGCCAGCAGCCTAGGGGGCCCGGGTAGCAATCAGCCCCAGCATTTT.

This chain uses TRBV27 with TRBJ2-2; perhaps TRBD1 as D (5 bases). Trimming took 11 bases from V and 4 from J, leaving 11 bases between them. The CDR3 loop spans 12 amino acids. CDR1 is MNHEY, CDR2 SMNVEV, per germline (reference sequence). CDR3 sequence: CASRQSTGELFF. The DNA for the CDR3 is TGTGCCTCCAGACAGTCCACCGGGGAGCTGTTTTTT.

This clone has a handful of counts. V is TRBV5-1 and J is TRBJ2-3; 7 nucleotides align to TRBD2. The CDR3 is 14 residues long. Trimming took 5 bases from V and 5 from J; bases not matched to a gene: 8. Germline CDR1 is SGHRS and CDR2 is YFSETQ. The DNA for the CDR3 is TGCGCCAGCAGTCTTGGGTCGGGGGGAGATACGCAGTATTTT. Amino acids: CASSLGSGGDTQYF.

The V and J genes are TRBV28 and TRBJ1-2, with a weak D call TRBD1 (5 bases). The CDR3 runs 13 residues. The germline V gene encodes CDR1 MDHEN and CDR2 SYDVKM. Trimming pared 5 bases from V and 8 bases from J, leaving 15 bases between. The CDR3 is CASSQGTKGGYTF. CDR3 bases: TGTGCCAGCAGTCAAGGGACGAAGGGGGGCTACACCTTC.

Only one count was recorded for this clone. This rearrangement joins TRBV18 to TRBJ2-2, with D maybe TRBD2 (6 bases). The V and J ends lost 3 bases and 0 bases respectively, with 11 bases between them. Germline CDR1 and CDR2: KGHSH and LQKENI. CDR3 length: 16 residues. CDR3 sequence reads: CASSPGTPANTGELFF. CDR3 DNA sequence: TGTGCCAGCTCACCGGGGACTCCTGCGAACACCGGGGAGCTGTTTTTT.

Only one count was recorded for this clone. The V and J genes are TRBV27 and TRBJ1-5; tentative D call: TRBD1 (6 bases). Germline V gene data show CDR1 as MNHEY and CDR2 as SMNVEV (reference sequence). Trimming pared 2 bases from V and 7 bases from J, leaving 9 bases between. There are 13 residues in the CDR3. CDR3 protein: CASSLTGGQPQHF. The CDR3 nucleotides read TGTGCCAGCAGTTTAACGGGGGGCCAGCCCCAGCATTTT.

This sequence joins TRBV30 and TRBJ2-1; D is uncertain. V lost 2 bases to trimming and J lost 0 bases, with 2 bases between them. This CDR3 spans 12 amino acids. Looked up from germline, CDR1 is GTSNPN and CDR2 is SVGIG (reference sequence). The CDR3 region has the DNA TGTGCCTGGAGTCCCTCCTACAATGAGCAGTTCTTC. Translating it yields CAWSPSYNEQFF.

The V and J genes are TRBV29-1 and TRBJ2-7, with D maybe TRBD2 (5 bases). CDR1 and CDR2 (germline): SQVTM, ANQGSEA. The V and J ends lost 7 bases and 7 bases respectively, with 14 bases between them. This CDR3 is built from 11 residues. The CDR3 sequence is CSAGLREEQYF. In DNA, the CDR3 is TGCAGCGCCGGACTCCGAGAGGAGCAGTACTTC.

V usage is TRBV15 and J usage is TRBJ1-3; no definite D call. Germline CDR1 LNHNV, CDR2 YYDKDF (reference sequence). CDR3 length: 15 residues. V dropped 0 bases and J dropped 1 base, with 7 bases sitting between them. CDR3 sequence: CATSRDSVSGNTIYF. CDR3 nucleotide sequence: TGTGCCACCAGCAGAGATAGCGTATCTGGAAACACCATATATTTT. The whole variable domain, filled in from reference TRBV15 and TRBJ1-3, reads DAMVIQNPRYQVTQFGKPVTLSCSQTLNHNVMYWYQQKSSQAPKLLFHYYDKDFNNEADTPDNFQSRRPNTSFCFLDIRSPGLGDTAMYLCATSRDSVSGNTIYFGEGSWLTVV.

The CDR3 bases are TGTGCCAGCAGTCGGGACAGGGGGCGGCCACCCCTCCACTTT. It encodes CASSRDRGRPPLHF. The chain couples TRBV6-5 to TRBJ1-6; TRBD1 matches at 12 bases. CDR3 length: 14 amino acids. Germline CDR1 is MNHEY and CDR2 is SVGAGI. With 5 bases clipped from V and 11 bases from J, the junction kept 4 bases outside the gene matches.

A single count supports this clone. The gene calls are TRBV3-1 (or the pseudogene TRBV3-2) and TRBJ2-1; D is unresolved. Germline CDR1 is LGHDT and CDR2 is YNNKEL (reference sequence). The V end was cut by 0 bases, the J end by 0 bases, with 6 bases between. The CDR3 contains 15 residues. The DNA of the CDR3 is TGTGCCAGCAGCCAAGATCCTAGCTCCTACAATGAGCAGTTCTTC. It translates to CASSQDPSSYNEQFF.

The CDR3 sequence: CASSPLGRAAGELFF. DNA for the CDR3: TGTGCCAGCAGCCCCCTGGGCAGGGCGGCCGGGGAGCTGTTTTTT. V usage is TRBV14 and J usage is TRBJ2-2; TRBD1 might be the D (5 bases). CDR3 length equals 15 residues. Germline values: CDR1 SGHDN, CDR2 FVKESK. Trimming pared 4 bases from V and 6 bases from J, leaving 15 bases between.

The V call is TRBV5-6, the J call TRBJ1-1; 8 nucleotides match TRBD1. The CDR3 loop spans 11 amino acids. CDR1 and CDR2 (germline): SGHDT, YYEEEE. The ends lost 3 bases at V and 11 bases at J; junction bases unmatched: 3. The CDR3, as DNA: TGTGCCAGCAGCTCACAGGGGGAGGCTTTCTTT. Translating it yields CASSSQGEAFF.

V is TRBV6-5 and J is TRBJ1-2, with no clear D. The germline V gene encodes CDR1 MNHEY and CDR2 SVGAGI. The ends were cut back, 2 bases at V and 3 bases at J, with 7 bases in the middle. The CDR3 length is 13 residues. CDR3 in DNA: TGTGCCAGCAGTTACGGGGTCCACTATGGCTACACCTTC. It specifies CASSYGVHYGYTF.

The genes are TRBV7-2 and TRBJ2-1, with D tentatively TRBD2 (6 bases). CDR3 size: 16 residues. Germline loops: CDR1 SGHTA, CDR2 FQGNSA. Trimming took off 0 bases at V and 3 bases at J, with 12 bases between the two ends. The CDR3 here is CASSLALAVSYNEQFF. The DNA of the CDR3 is TGTGCCAGCAGCTTAGCTTTAGCGGTGAGCTACAATGAGCAGTTCTTC.

The chain combines TRBV28 with TRBJ2-3, with D perhaps matching TRBD2 (6 bases). CDR1 and CDR2 (germline): MDHEN, SYDVKM. CDR3 length: 15 residues. V lost 5 bases, J lost 0 bases, and 12 bases lay in between. Here the CDR3 reads CASSQRAGSTDTQYF. In DNA form, the CDR3 reads TGTGCCAGCAGTCAACGGGCGGGGAGCACAGATACGCAGTATTTT. Drawing the rest from reference TRBV28 and TRBJ2-3, the complete variable domain is DVKVTQSSRYLVKRTGEKVFLECVQDMDHENMFWYRQDPGLGLRLIYFSYDVKMKEKGDIPEGYSVSREKKERFSLILESASTNQTSMYLCASSQRAGSTDTQYFGPGTRLTVL.

This chain joins TRBV5-5 and TRBJ1-2; perhaps TRBD1 as D (5 bases). The CDR3 length is 15 residues. V lost 0 bases, J lost 2 bases, and 11 bases lay in between. Per germline, CDR1 SGHKS and CDR2 YYEKEE (reference sequence). Here the CDR3 reads CASSLEVRGNYGYTF. CDR3 bases: TGTGCCAGCAGCTTGGAGGTCCGGGGGAACTATGGCTACACCTTC.

The chain couples TRBV24-1 to TRBJ2-5; perhaps TRBD2 as D (5 bases). Trimming left V 6 bases short and J 3 bases short, with 13 bases between. Germline V lookup: CDR1 KGHDR, CDR2 SFDVKD. The CDR3 is 14 amino acids. CDR3: CATSSSGVKETQYF. The CDR3 coding sequence is TGTGCCACCAGTTCCTCCGGGGTCAAAGAGACCCAGTACTTC.

This chain uses TRBV2 with TRBJ1-5; maybe TRBD1 (5 bases). Trimming removed 3 bases at V and 7 bases at J, with 10 bases between. The CDR3 sequence is 13 residues long. Per the germline V gene, CDR1 is SNHLY and CDR2 is FYNNEI. The CDR3 is CASSDREVQPQHF. DNA for the CDR3: TGTGCCAGCAGTGACAGGGAGGTCCAGCCCCAGCATTTT.

V and J are TRBV27 and TRBJ2-7; TRBD2 matches 9 bases. The trim removed 5 bases at V and 5 bases at J, leaving 10 bases unmatched. CDR3 length: 15 residues. Germline values: CDR1 MNHEY, CDR2 SMNVEV (reference sequence). Written as DNA, the CDR3 is TGTGCCAGCAGTGCCCGAGCGGGGGGACCGAACGAGCAGTACTTC. This encodes CASSARAGGPNEQYF.

This chain links TRBV11-2 with TRBJ1-3; the D is unclear. V gave up 0 bases and J gave up 0 bases, with 6 bases separating them. The CDR3 spans 15 residues. Germline assignment: CDR1 SGHAT and CDR2 FQNNGV. As DNA, the CDR3 is TGTGCCAGCAGCTTAGACAGTACCTCTGGAAACACCATATATTTT. Translation gives CASSLDSTSGNTIYF.

In its sample, this clone was seen once. V gene TRBV3-1 (or the pseudogene TRBV3-2) combines with J gene TRBJ2-1; D unresolved. V dropped 0 bases and J dropped 0 bases, with 9 bases sitting between them. From germline, CDR1 is LGHDT and CDR2 YNNKEL (reference sequence). This CDR3 comprises 16 residues. The CDR3 DNA follows: TGTGCCAGCAGCCAAGAGGGAAAGGGCTCCTACAATGAGCAGTTCTTC. Its protein product is CASSQEGKGSYNEQFF.

The rearrangement links TRBV5-1 to TRBJ2-2; possibly TRBD1 or TRBD2 for D (5 bases each). Germline CDR1 SGHRS, CDR2 YFSETQ. This CDR3 region has 17 residues. V was trimmed by 2 bases and J by 0 bases, leaving 14 bases between them. CDR3 amino acids: CASSLWGNGANTGELFF. CDR3 DNA sequence: TGCGCCAGCAGCTTATGGGGGAACGGGGCGAACACCGGGGAGCTGTTTTTT.

V and J are TRBV18 and TRBJ1-1; maybe TRBD1 (5 bases). The CDR3 spans 13 residues. The ends were cut back, 4 bases at V and 0 bases at J, with 6 bases in the middle. CDR1 and CDR2 (germline): KGHSH, LQKENI. CDR3 amino acids: CASSQGMNTEAFF. The CDR3 nucleotides read TGTGCCAGCTCACAGGGGATGAACACTGAAGCTTTCTTT.

V usage is TRBV27 and J usage is TRBJ2-3; TRBD2 aligns across 14 bases. This CDR3 spans 17 amino acids. Looked up from germline, CDR1 is MNHEY and CDR2 is SMNVEV (reference sequence). Trimming at V came to 8 bases and at J to 4 bases, leaving 11 bases not matched to a gene. CDR3 residues: CASGGLAGEGFADTQYF. In nucleotides, the CDR3 is TGTGCCAGCGGGGGACTAGCGGGAGAGGGGTTTGCAGATACGCAGTATTTT.

The V gene is TRBV25-1, the J gene TRBJ2-2; D is unresolved. With 5 bases removed from V and 6 bases from J, the gap between germline ends came to 16 bases. The CDR3 covers 15 residues. CDR1 is MGHDK and CDR2 is SYGVNS in the germline V gene. CDR3 loop: CASSQGSLLPGELFF. The CDR3 DNA reads as TGTGCCAGCAGTCAAGGAAGTCTTCTCCCCGGGGAGCTGTTTTTT.

The chain uses TRBV5-4 and TRBJ2-2; D is unresolved. CDR1 is SGHNT, CDR2 YYREEE, per germline (reference sequence). The ends were cut back, 7 bases at V and 0 bases at J, with 13 bases in the middle. The CDR3 spans 15 residues. For the CDR3, the DNA is TGTGCCAGCTCGCAGCAGGTCGCGAACACCGGGGAGCTGTTTTTT. Its translation: CASSQQVANTGELFF. Supplemented by reference TRBV5-4 and TRBJ2-2, the full variable domain reads ETGVTQSPTHLIKTRGQQVTLRCSSQSGHNTVSWYQQALGQGPQFIFQYYREEENGRGNFPPRFSGLQFPNYSSELNVNALELDDSALYLCASSQQVANTGELFFGEGSRLTVL.

This chain uses TRBV6-1 with TRBJ1-6; D not certain. V lost 2 bases, J lost 8 bases, and 10 bases lay in between. CDR1 and CDR2 from the germline V gene are MNHNS and SASEGT. This CDR3 has 14 residues. The CDR3 sequence: CASSETTLDSPLHF. The CDR3 nucleotides read TGTGCCAGCAGTGAAACGACACTAGATTCACCCCTCCACTTT.

In this sample, this clone turned up a few times. This chain joins TRBV30 and TRBJ2-5, with TRBD2 as a possible D gene (6 bases). Germline assignment: CDR1 GTSNPN and CDR2 SVGIG (reference sequence). CDR3 length: 14 amino acids. Trimming left V 0 bases short and J 7 bases short, with 15 bases between. DNA of the CDR3: TGTGCCTGGAGTGTGTGGTCTGGGGGAGGGACCCAGTACTTC. It translates to CAWSVWSGGGTQYF.